The entry that follows covers one T cell receptor beta chain sequence. At one end, the junction sequence differs from germline, possibly due to a read error. Other DNA sequences within the sample encode an identical CDR3. Measured with immunoSEQ multiplex PCR; TCRdb has only the in-frame clones, and not every one. The table includes approximately 20,000 clones, around three fifths detected once. The source of the sample is a study of sequential checkpoint blockade in melanoma. The CDR3 spans 16 residues. CDR1 and CDR2 (germline): MGHRA, YSYEKL. Treatment reported: randomized to nivolumab then ipilimumab (arm A) or the reverse (arm B).

The chain couples TRBV4-1 to TRBJ1-5; 7 nucleotides agree with TRBD1. The receptor was isolated from a human donor with melanoma. The sequenced sample was CD8+ T cells sorted from blood (inferred from file names), obtained from a patient given nivolumab and ipilimumab in sequence. CDR3 region: CASSPLTGSGHQPQHF. CDR3 coding DNA: TGTGCCAGCAGCCCTCTGACAGGGTCGGGTCATCAGCCCCAGCATTTT.